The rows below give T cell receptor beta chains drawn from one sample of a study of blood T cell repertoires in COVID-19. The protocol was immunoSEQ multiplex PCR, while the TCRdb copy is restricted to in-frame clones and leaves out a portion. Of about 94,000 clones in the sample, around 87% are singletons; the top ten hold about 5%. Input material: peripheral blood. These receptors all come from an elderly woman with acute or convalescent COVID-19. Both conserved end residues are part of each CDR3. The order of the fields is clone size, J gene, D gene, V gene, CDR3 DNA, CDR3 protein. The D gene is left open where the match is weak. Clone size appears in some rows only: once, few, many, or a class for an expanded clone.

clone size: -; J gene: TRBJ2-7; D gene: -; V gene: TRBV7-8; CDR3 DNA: TGTGCCAGCAGCTTAGTAGAAGGGGGGGGTACCTACGAGCAGTACTTC; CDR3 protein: CASSLVEGGGTYEQYF
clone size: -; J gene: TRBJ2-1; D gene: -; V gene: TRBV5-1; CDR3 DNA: TGCGCCAGCAGCCAGGGGTATGAGCAGTTCTTC; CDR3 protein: CASSQGYEQFF
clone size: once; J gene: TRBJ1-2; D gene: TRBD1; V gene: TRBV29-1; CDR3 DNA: TGCAGTGGACAGGGATTAGATGGCTACACCTTC; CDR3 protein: CSGQGLDGYTF
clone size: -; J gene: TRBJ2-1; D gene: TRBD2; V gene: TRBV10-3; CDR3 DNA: TGTGCCACCCTTCCAGCGGGAGGGTACAATGAGCAGTTCTTC; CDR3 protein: CATLPAGGYNEQFF
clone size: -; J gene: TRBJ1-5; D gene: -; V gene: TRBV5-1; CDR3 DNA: TGCGCCAGCAGCCCCTTGGGGGCGAATCAGCCCCAGCATTTT; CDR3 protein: CASSPLGANQPQHF
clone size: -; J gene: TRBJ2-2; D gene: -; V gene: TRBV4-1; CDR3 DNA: TGCGCCAGCAGCCGGGGAGGCCCCCCGAACACCGGGGAGCTGTTTTTT; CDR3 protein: CASSRGGPPNTGELFF
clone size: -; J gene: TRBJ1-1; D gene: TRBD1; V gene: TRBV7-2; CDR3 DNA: TGTGCCAGCAGCTTCGACAGGGTCGGGACTGAAGCTTTCTTT; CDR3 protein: CASSFDRVGTEAFF
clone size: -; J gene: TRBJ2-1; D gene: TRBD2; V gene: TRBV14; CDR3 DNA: TGTGCCAGCAGCCAAGGACTAGCGGGACCTTACAATGAGCAGTTCTTC; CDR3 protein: CASSQGLAGPYNEQFF
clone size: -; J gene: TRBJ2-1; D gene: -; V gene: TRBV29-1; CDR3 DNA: TGCAGCGTCCCGGGTATTGCGGGGGAGCAGTTCTTC; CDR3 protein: CSVPGIAGEQFF
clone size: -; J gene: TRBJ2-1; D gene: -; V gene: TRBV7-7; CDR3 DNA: TGTGCTAGCAGCTTAGATGAAGCCCGAAATGAGCAGTTCTTC; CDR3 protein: CASSLDEARNEQFF
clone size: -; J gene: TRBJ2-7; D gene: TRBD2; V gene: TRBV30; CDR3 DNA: TGTGCCTGGAGTGTGGGGGGGGATTCCTACGAGCAGTACTTC; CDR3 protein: CAWSVGGDSYEQYF
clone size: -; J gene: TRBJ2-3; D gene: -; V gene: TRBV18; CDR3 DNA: TGTGCCAGCTCACCACCGCAGGCCCCGCGAGATACGCAGTATTTT; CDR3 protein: CASSPPQAPRDTQYF
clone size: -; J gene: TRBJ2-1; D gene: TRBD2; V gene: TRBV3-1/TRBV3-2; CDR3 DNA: TGTGCCAGCAGCCGGACGGGACTAACTCTAGACAATGAGCAGTTCTTC; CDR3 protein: CASSRTGLTLDNEQFF
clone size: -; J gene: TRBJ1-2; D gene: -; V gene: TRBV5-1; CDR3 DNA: TGCGCCAGCAGCTTGGGTGACAACCAACCCTATGGCTACACCTTC; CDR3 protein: CASSLGDNQPYGYTF
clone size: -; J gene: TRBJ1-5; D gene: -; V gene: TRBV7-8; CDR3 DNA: TGTGCCAGCAGCCCGCCGATGCGGGATCAGCCCCAGCATTTT; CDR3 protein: CASSPPMRDQPQHF
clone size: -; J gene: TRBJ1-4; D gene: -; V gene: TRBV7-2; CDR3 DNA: TGTGCCAGCAGCTTACAGGGTGCAACTAATGAAAAACTGTTTTTT; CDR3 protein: CASSLQGATNEKLFF
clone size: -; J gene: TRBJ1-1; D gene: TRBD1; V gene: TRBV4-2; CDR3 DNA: TGTGCCAGCAGCCTTAGGACAGGGAACACTGAAGCTTTCTTT; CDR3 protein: CASSLRTGNTEAFF
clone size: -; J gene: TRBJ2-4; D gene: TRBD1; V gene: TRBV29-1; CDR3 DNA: TGCAGCGTTTCGACAGGGATGGACATTCAGTACTTC; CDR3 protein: CSVSTGMDIQYF
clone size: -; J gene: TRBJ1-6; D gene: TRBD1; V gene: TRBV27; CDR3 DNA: TGTGCCAGCAGTTTATCGGCGGGACAGACTTCTTCACCCCTCCACTTT; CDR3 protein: CASSLSAGQTSSPLHF
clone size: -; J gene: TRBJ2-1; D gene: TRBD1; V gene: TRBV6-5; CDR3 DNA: TGTGCCAGCACCCCGGACAGGGGAGACAATGAGCAGTTCTTC; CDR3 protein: CASTPDRGDNEQFF
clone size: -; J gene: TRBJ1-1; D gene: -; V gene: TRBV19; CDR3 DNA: TGTGCCAGTAGCCGGGACGTTGCGGCCAGGGGAGCTTTCTTT; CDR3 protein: CASSRDVAARGAFF
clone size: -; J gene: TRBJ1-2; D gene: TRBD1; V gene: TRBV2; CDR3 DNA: TGTGCCAGCAGCGTTGGGAGCAGGGGGAAAAATGGCTACACCTTC; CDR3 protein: CASSVGSRGKNGYTF
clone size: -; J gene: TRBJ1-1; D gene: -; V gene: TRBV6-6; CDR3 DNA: TGTGCCACCGCGGGGCGGCAGAACACTGAAGCTTTCTTT; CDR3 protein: CATAGRQNTEAFF
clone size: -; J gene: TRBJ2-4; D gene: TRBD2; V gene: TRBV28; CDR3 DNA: TGTGCCAGCAGACCCTCCATGGGGGGAGGGTGGAACTTC; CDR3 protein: CASRPSMGGGWNF
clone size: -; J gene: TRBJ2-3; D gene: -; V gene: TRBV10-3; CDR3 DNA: TGTGCCACCTCGAGGGGGCGGGAGGGCACAGATACGCAGTATTTT; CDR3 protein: CATSRGREGTDTQYF
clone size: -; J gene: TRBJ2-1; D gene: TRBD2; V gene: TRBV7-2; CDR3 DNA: TGTGCCAGCAGCTTAGTGGGGACTAGCCGGACCTACAATGAGCAGTTCTTC; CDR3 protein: CASSLVGTSRTYNEQFF
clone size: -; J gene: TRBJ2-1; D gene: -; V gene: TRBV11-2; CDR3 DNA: TGTGCCAGCAGCTGGGCGAGTGAGCAGTTCTTC; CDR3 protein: CASSWASEQFF
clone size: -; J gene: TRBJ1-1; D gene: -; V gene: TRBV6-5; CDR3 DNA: TGTGCCAGCTCAATTCGACAAGAAACTGAAGCTTTCTTT; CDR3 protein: CASSIRQETEAFF
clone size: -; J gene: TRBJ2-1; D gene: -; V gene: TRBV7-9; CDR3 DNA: TGTGCCAGCAGCTTAACGGACAGATCCTCCTACAATGAGCAGTTCTTC; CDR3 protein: CASSLTDRSSYNEQFF
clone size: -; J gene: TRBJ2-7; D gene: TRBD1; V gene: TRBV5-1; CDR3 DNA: TGCGCCAGCAGGAGGGGACAGGGTCTAAACGAGCAGTACTTC; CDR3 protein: CASRRGQGLNEQYF
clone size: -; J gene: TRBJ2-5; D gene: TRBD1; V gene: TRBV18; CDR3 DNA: TGTGCCAGCTCAGGGGACAGGAAACAAGAGACCCAGTACTTC; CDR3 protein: CASSGDRKQETQYF
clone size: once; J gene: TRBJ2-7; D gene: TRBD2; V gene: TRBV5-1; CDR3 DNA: TGCGCCAGCAGCCGGGGCGGGACTAGCGGATACGAGCAGTACTTC; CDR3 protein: CASSRGGTSGYEQYF
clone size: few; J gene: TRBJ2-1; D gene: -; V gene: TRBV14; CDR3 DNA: TGTGCCAGCAGCCAAGATAGCCCGTGGACAGTTTTCCATGAGCAGTTCTTC; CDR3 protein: CASSQDSPWTVFHEQFF
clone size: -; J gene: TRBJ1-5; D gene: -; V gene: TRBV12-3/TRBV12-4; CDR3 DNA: TGTGCCAGCAGTTTCGGTGGCAATCAGCCCCAGCATTTT; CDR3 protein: CASSFGGNQPQHF
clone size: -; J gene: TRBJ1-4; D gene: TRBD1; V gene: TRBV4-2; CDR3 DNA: TGTGCCAGCAGCCAAGCGGATACAGGGGGCAATGAAAAACTGTTTTTT; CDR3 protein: CASSQADTGGNEKLFF
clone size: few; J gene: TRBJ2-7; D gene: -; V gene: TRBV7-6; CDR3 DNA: TGTGCCAGCAGCTTTAACAGGGACGAGACCTACGAGCAGTACTTC; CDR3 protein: CASSFNRDETYEQYF